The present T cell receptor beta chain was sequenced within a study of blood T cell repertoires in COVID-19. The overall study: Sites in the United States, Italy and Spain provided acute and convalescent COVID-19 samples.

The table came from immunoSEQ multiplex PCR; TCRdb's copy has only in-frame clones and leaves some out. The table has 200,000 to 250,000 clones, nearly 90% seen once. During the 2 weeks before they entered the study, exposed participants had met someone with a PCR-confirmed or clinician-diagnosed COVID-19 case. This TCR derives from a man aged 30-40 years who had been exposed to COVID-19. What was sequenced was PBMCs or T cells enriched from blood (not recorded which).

The CDR3 DNA reads TGCAGTGCTAGAGATCCAGAAAAACTGTTTTTT. Protein product: CSARDPEKLFF. The rearrangement links TRBV20-1 to TRBJ1-4; no reliable D call. Germline V CDR1 and CDR2: DFQATT, SNEGSKA (reference sequence). This CDR3 contains 11 residues. The V end was cut by 0 bases, the J end by 8 bases, with 4 bases between.